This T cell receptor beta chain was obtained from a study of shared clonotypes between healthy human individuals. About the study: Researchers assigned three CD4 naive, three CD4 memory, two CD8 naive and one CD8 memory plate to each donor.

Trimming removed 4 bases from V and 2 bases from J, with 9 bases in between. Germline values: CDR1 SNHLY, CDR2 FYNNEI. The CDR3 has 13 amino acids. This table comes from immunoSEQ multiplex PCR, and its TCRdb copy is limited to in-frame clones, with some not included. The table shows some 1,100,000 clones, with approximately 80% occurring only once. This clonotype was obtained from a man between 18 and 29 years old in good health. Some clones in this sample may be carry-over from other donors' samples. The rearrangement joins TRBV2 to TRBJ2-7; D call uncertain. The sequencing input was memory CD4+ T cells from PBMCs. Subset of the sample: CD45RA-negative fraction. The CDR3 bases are TGTGCCAGCAGTGTCGCGCCGGCCTACGAGCAGTACTTC. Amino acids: CASSVAPAYEQYF. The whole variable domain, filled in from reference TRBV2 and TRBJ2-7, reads EPEVTQTPSHQVTQMGQEVILRCVPISNHLYFYWYRQILGQKVEFLVSFYNNEISEKSEIFDDQFSVERPDGSNFTLKIRSTKLEDSAMYFCASSVAPAYEQYFGPGTRLTVT.